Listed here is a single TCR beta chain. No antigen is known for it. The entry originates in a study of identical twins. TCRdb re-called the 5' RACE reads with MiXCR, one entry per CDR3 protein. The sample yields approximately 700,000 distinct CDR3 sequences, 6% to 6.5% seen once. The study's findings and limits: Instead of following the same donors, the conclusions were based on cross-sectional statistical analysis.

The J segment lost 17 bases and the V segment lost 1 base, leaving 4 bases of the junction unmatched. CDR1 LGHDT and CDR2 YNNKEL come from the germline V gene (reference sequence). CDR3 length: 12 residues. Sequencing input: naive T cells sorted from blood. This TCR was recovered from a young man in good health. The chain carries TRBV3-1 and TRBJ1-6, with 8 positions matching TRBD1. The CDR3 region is CASSQGGQAVHF. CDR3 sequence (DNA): TGTGCCAGCAGCCAAGGGGGACAGGCCGTCCACTTT.